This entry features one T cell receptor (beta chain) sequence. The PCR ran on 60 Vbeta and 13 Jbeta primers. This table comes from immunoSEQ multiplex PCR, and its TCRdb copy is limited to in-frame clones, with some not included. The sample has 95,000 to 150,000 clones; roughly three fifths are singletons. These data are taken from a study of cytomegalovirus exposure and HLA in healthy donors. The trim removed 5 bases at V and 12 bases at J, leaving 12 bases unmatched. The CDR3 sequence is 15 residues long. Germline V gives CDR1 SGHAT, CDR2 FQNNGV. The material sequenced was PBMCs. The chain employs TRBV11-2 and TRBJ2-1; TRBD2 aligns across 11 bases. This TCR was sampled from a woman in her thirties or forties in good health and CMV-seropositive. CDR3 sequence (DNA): TGTGCCAGCAGCCCCCGGTCCGACACTAGCGGGGGGCAGTTCTTC. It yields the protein CASSPRSDTSGGQFF.